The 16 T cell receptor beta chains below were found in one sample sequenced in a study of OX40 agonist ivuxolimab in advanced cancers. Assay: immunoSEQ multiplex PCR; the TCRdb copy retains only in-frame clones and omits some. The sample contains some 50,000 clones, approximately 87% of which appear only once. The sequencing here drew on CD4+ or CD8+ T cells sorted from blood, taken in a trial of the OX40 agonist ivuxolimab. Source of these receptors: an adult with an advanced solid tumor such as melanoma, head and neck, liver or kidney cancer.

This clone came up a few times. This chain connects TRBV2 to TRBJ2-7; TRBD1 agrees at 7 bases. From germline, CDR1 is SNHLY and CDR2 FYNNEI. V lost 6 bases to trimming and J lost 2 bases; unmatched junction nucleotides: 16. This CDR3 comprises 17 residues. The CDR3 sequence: CASRFPRDRAEAYEQYF. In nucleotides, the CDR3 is TGTGCCAGCAGATTCCCCCGGGACAGAGCCGAAGCCTACGAGCAGTACTTC.

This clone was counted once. The CDR3 DNA sequence: TGTGCCAGCAGCTTTCAGGGGCGGATGAACACTGAAGCTTTCTTT. This encodes CASSFQGRMNTEAFF. The rearrangement links TRBV7-2 to TRBJ1-1, with D possibly being TRBD1 (6 bases). The germline V gene has CDR1 SGHTA and CDR2 FQGNSA. With 3 bases removed from V and 0 bases from J, the gap between germline ends came to 11 bases. This CDR3 region has 15 residues.

The CDR3 here is CASSVGEGYEQYF. Written as DNA, the CDR3 is TGTGCCAGTAGTGTTGGGGAAGGCTACGAGCAGTACTTC. J is TRBJ2-7 and V is TRBV19; no clear D gene. The CDR3 is made up of 13 amino acids. Trimming removed 5 bases at V and 3 bases at J, with 11 bases between. The germline CDR1 and CDR2 sequences are LNHDA and SQIVND (reference sequence).

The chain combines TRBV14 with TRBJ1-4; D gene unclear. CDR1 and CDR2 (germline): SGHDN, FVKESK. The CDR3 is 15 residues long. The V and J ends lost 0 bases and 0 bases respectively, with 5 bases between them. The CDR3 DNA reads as TGTGCCAGCAGCCAAGATGGGACAACTAATGAAAAACTGTTTTTT. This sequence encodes CASSQDGTTNEKLFF.

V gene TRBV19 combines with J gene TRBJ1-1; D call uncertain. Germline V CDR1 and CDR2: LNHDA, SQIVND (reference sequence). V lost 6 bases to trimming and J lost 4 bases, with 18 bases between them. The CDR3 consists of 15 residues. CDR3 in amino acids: CASSFGASVFTEAFF. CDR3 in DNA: TGTGCCAGTAGCTTCGGAGCGTCGGTGTTCACTGAAGCTTTCTTT. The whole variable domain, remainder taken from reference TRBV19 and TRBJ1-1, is DGGITQSPKYLFRKEGQNVTLSCEQNLNHDAMYWYRQDPGQGLRLIYYSQIVNDFQKGDIAEGYSVSREKKESFPLTVTSAQKNPTAFYLCASSFGASVFTEAFFGQGTRLTVV.

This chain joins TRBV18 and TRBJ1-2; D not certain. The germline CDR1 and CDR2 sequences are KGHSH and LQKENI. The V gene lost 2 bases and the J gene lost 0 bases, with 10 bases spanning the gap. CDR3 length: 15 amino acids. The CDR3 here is CASSPEGNSNYGYTF. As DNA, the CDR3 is TGTGCCAGCTCACCAGAGGGCAACTCTAACTATGGCTACACCTTC.

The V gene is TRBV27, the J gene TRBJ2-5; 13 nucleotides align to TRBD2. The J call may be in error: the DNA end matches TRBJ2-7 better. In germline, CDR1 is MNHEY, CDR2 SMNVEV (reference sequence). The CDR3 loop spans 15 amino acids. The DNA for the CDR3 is TGTGCCAGCAGGCTAACTAGCGGGAGGGCCTACGAGCAGTACTTC. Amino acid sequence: CASRLTSGRAYEQYF.

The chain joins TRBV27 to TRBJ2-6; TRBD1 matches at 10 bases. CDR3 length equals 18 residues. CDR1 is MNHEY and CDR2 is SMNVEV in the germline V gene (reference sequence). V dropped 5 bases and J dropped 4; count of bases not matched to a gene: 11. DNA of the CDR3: TGTGCCAGCAGTGCGCGGGACAGGGGAATGTCCGGGGCCAACGTCCTGACTTTC. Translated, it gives CASSARDRGMSGANVLTF.

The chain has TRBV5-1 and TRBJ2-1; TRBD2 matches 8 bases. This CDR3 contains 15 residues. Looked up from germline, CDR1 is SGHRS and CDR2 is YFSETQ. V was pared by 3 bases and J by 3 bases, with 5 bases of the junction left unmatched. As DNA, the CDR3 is TGCGCCAGCAGCTCCGGGAGGGCCGACTACAATGAGCAGTTCTTC. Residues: CASSSGRADYNEQFF.

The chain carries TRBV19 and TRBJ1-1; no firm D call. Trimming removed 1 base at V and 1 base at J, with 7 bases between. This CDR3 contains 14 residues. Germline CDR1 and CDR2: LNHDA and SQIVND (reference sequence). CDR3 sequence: CASSIGDTNTEAFF. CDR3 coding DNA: TGTGCCAGTAGTATAGGGGATACGAACACTGAAGCTTTCTTT.

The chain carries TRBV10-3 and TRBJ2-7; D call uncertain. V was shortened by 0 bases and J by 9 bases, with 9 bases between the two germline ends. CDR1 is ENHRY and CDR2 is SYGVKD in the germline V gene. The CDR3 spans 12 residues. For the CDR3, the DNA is TGTGCCATCAGTGAGTCGGTGGGTCCGCAGTACTTC. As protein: CAISESVGPQYF.

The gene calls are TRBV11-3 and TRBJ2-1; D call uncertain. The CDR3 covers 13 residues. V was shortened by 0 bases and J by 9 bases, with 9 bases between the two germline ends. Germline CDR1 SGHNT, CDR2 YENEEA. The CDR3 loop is CASSLDIGTEQFF. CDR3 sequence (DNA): TGTGCCAGCAGCTTAGATATAGGCACTGAGCAGTTCTTC. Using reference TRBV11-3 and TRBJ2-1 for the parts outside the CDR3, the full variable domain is EAGVVQSPRYKIIEKKQPVAFWCNPISGHNTLYWYLQNLGQGPELLIRYENEEAVDDSQLPKDRFSAERLKGVDSTLKIQPAELGDSAVYLCASSLDIGTEQFFGPGTRLTVL.

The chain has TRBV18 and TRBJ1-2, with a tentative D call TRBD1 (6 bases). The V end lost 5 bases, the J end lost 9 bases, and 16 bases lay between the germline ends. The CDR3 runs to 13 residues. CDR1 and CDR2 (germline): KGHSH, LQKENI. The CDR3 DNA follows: TGTGCCAGCTCAACGGATACAGGGTCTCGCTACACCTTC. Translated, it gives CASSTDTGSRYTF.

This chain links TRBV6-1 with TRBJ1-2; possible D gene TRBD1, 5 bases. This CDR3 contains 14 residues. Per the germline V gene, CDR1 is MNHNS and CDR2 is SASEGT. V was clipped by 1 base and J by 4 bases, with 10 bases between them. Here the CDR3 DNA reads TGTGCCAGCAGTGAAGGGGGGGACGGCTATGGCTACACCTTC. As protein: CASSEGGDGYGYTF.

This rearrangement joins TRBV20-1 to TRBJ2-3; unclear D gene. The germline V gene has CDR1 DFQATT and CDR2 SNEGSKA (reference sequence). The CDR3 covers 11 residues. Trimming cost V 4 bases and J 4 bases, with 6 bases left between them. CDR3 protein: CSAKGPDTQYF. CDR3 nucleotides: TGCAGTGCTAAAGGTCCAGATACGCAGTATTTT.

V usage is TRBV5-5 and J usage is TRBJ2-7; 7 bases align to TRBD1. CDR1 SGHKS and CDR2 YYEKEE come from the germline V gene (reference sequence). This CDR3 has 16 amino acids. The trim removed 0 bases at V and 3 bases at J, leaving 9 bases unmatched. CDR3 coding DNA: TGTGCCAGCAGCTTGGTTCGACAGGGAAGAAACTACGAGCAGTACTTC. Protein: CASSLVRQGRNYEQYF. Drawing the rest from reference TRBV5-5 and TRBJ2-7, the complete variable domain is DAGVTQSPTHLIKTRGQQVTLRCSPISGHKSVSWYQQVLGQGPQFIFQYYEKEERGRGNFPDRFSARQFPNYSSELNVNALLLGDSALYLCASSLVRQGRNYEQYFGPGTRLTVT.